This entry features one T cell receptor beta chain sequence. Its matching antigen is unknown. Every donor gave 9.5 to 10 milliliters of peripheral blood. V shed 3 bases and J 3 bases; nucleotides not matched to a gene: 8. The germline CDR1 and CDR2 sequences are SGDLS and YYNGEE. This CDR3 is 15 amino acids long. The sample is drawn from a study of blood T cells in healthy people across ages. The authors ran a second PCR of about 6 to 11 cycles using a sample-barcoded 5' primer and a J-beta primer mix. TCRdb ran MiXCR on the 5' RACE reads and lists one entry per CDR3 protein. This repertoire shows some 1.5 million distinct CDR3 sequences, approximately 28% found once; its top ten account for around 7.7%. Notes on the study in general: Lack of knowledge of donor CMV status possibly confounded expanded clonotype changes. More naive CD4+ cells and higher diversity marked long-lived donors relative to aged donors.

The receptor was derived from a woman aged 25-40 years in good health. Sequencing was done on a sample of blood. The chain joins TRBV9 to TRBJ2-5, with 7 bases fitting TRBD1. CDR3 nucleotide sequence: TGTGCCAGCAGCGATTTCGGGACAGAAGAAGAGACCCAGTACTTC. This sequence encodes CASSDFGTEEETQYF.